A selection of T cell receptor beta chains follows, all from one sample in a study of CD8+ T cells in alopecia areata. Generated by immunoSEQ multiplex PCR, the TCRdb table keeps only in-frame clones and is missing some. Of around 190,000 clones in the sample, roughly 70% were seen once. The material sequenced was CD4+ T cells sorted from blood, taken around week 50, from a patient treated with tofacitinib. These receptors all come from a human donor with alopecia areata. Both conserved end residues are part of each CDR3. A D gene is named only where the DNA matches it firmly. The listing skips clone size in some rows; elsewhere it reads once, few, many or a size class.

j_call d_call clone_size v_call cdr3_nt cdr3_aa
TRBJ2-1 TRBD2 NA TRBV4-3 TGCGCCAGCAGCCAAAGTCGGGGGGGAACCTACAATGAGCAGTTCTTC CASSQSRGGTYNEQFF
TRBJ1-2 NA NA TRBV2 TGTGCCCAAGGGGGAGGCTACACCTTC CAQGGGYTF
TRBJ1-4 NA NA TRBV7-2 TGTGCCAGCAGCTTAGAGTCAGGTGTTGGTGAAAAACTGTTTTTT CASSLESGVGEKLFF
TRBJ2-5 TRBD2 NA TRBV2 TGTGCCAGCAGTGAACTTACCGGGACTAGCGGAGACTTC CASSELTGTSGDF
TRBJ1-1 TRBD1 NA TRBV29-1 TGCAGCATTACGGACAGGGCTGGGACTGAAGCTTTCTTT CSITDRAGTEAFF
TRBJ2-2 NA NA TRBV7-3 TGTGCCAGCAGCTTACTTTCGGCGGCCGGGGAGCTGTTTTTT CASSLLSAAGELFF
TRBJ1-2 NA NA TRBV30 TGTGCCTGTAGGCGGGGCGCTGGCTATGGCTACACCTTC CACRRGAGYGYTF
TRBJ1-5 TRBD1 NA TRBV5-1 TGCGCCAGCAGCGTGACAGGGGGCGGTCAGCCCCAGCATTTT CASSVTGGGQPQHF
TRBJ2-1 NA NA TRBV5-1 TGCGCCAGCAGCTTGGAGGGTCGGGCGAATGAGCAGTTCTTC CASSLEGRANEQFF
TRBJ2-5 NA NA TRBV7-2 TGTGCCAGCAGCTTGGCCTACCAAGAGACCCAGTACTTC CASSLAYQETQYF
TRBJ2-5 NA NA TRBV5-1 TGCGCCAGCAGCTTGGCCGGGACGGGTGATGAGACCCAGTACTTC CASSLAGTGDETQYF
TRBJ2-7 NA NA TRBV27 TGTGCCATTCCGGACAAGCCCGAATTTCTCTCCTACGAGCAGTACTTC CAIPDKPEFLSYEQYF
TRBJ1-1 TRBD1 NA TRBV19 TGTGCCAGTAGTAGGATCGGGACAGGGGGGAAGAACACTGAAGCTTTCTTT CASSRIGTGGKNTEAFF
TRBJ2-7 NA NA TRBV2 TGTGCCAGCAGTGACAGATCCTACGAGCAGTACTTC CASSDRSYEQYF
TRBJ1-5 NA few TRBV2 TGTGCCAGCAGTGAGTTCGGCAGGGATCAGCCCCAGCATTTT CASSEFGRDQPQHF
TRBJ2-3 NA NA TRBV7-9 TGTGCCAGCAGCCTCCGTCCCCGGGTCTTTGGGACAGATACGCAGTATTTT CASSLRPRVFGTDTQYF
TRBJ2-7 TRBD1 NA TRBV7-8 TGTGCCAGCAGCGACAGGGAATACGAGCAGTACTTC CASSDREYEQYF
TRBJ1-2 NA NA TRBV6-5 TGTGCCAGCAGATCCGGACCCACTGGCTACACCTTC CASRSGPTGYTF
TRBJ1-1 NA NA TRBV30 TGTGCCTGGAGCCCGGGACCGCCGGAAGCTTTCTTT CAWSPGPPEAFF
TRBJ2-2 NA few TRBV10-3 TGTGCCATCAGTGAGGGCGGGGAGCTGTTTTTT CAISEGGELFF
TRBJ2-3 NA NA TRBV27 TGTGCCAGCAAAACTGACAGGAGTGGAATGGATACGCAGTATTTT CASKTDRSGMDTQYF
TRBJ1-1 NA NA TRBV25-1 TGTGCCAGCAGTGAATATCAGGGTATGGCTTTCTTT CASSEYQGMAFF
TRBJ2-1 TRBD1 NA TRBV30 TGTGCCTGGGGACAGGGGGGCAATGAGCAGTTCTTC CAWGQGGNEQFF
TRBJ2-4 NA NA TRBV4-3 TGCGCCAGCAGCCGTTCACAGCTAGCCAAAAACATTCAGTACTTC CASSRSQLAKNIQYF
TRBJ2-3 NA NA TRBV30 TGTGCCTCGCGAGAAGAGGACTTCGCACATACGCAGTATTTT CASREEDFAHTQYF
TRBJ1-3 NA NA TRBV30 TGTGCCTGGACCCCAATGGCCCCCTCTGGAAACACCATATATTTT CAWTPMAPSGNTIYF